This section outlines one T cell receptor (beta chain) sequence together with its context. Antigen specificity is unknown. This sample was taken from a study of T cells in Graves' hyperthyroidism and ophthalmopathy. Study results and limitations: Among thyroid clonotypes expanded above 0.001, most also appeared in blood.

Researchers amplified the TCR beta CDR3 regions from RNA transcripts. The primer set for the first-round RT-PCR of the TCR CDR3 was HTBI. TCRdb itself ran the multiplex PCR reads through MiXCR, one entry per CDR3 protein. The data contain around 440,000 distinct CDR3 sequences, around 16% of them singletons. From germline, CDR1 is SGHAT and CDR2 FQNNGV. Deletions cut 2 bases from V and 0 bases from J, with 14 bases between. There are 17 residues in the CDR3. The source is a woman aged 18-29 years with Graves' hyperthyroidism. The chain combines TRBV11-2 with TRBJ2-4; a weak D match, TRBD1 (5 bases). Sample: blood. The CDR3 sequence: CASSLLGPRTAKNIQYF. For the CDR3, the DNA is TGTGCCAGCAGCTTATTGGGGCCTCGGACAGCCAAAAACATTCAGTACTTC.